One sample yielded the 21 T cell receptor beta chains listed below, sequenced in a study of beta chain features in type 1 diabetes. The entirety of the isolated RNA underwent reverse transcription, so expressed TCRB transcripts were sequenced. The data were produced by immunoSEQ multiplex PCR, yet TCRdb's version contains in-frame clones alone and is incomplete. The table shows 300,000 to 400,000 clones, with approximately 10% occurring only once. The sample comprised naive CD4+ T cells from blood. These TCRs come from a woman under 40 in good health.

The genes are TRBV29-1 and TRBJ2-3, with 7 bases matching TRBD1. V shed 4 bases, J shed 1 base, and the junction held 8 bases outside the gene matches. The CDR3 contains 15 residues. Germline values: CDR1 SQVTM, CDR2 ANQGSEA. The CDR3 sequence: CSVATGWYGTDTQYF. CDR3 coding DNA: TGCAGCGTTGCGACAGGGTGGTATGGCACAGATACGCAGTATTTT.

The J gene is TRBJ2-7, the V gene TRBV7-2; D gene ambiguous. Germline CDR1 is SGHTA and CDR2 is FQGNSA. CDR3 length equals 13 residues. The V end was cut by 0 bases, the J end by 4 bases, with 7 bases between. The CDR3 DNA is TGTGCCAGCAGCTTAGCGTCCAGATACGAGCAGTACTTC. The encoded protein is CASSLASRYEQYF.

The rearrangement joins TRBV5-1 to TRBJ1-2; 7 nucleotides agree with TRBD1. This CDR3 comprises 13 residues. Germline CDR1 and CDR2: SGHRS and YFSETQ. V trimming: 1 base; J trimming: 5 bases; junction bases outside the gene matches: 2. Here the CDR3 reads CASSLTGEYGYTF. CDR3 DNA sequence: TGCGCCAGCAGCTTGACAGGGGAATATGGCTACACCTTC.

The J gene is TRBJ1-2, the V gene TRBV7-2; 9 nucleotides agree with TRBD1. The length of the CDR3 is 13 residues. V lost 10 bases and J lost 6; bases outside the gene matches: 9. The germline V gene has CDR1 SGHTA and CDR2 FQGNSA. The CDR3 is CATPGDRVDGYTF. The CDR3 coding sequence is TGTGCCACCCCCGGGGACAGGGTGGATGGCTACACCTTC.

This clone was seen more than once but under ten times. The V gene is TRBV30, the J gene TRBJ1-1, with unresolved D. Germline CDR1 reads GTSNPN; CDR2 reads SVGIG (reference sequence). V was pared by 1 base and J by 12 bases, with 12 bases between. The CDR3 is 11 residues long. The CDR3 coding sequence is TGTGCCTGGAGTGCCCTCCTAATGACTTTCTTT. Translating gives CAWSALLMTFF.

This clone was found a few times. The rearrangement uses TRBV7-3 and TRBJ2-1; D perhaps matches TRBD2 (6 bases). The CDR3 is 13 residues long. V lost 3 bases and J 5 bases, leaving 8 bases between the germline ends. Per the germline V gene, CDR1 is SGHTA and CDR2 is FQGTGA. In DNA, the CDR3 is TGTGCCAGCAGCTTTAGGACTAACAATGAGCAGTTCTTC. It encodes CASSFRTNNEQFF.

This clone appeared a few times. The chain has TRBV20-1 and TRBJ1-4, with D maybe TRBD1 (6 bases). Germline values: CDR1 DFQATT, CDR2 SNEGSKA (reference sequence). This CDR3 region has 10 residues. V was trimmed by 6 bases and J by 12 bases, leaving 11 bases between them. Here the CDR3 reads CSAKDRQLFF. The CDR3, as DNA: TGCAGTGCAAAGGACAGACAACTGTTTTTT.

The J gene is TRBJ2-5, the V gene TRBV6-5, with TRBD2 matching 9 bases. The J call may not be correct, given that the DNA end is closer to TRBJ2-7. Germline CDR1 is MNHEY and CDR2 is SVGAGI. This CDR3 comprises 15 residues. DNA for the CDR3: TGTGCCAGCAGTTACTCGACTAGCGGTCCCTACGAGCAGTACTTC. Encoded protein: CASSYSTSGPYEQYF.

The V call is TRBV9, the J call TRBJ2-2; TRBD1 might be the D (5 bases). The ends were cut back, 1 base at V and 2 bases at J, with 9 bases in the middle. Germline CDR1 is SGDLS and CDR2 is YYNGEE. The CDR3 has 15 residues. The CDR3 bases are TGTGCCAGCAGCGTACGACAGATCAACACCGGGGAGCTGTTTTTT. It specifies CASSVRQINTGELFF.

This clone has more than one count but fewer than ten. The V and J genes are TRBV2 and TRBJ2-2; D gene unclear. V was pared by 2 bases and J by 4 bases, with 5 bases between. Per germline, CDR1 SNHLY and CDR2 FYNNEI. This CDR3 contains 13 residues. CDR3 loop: CASSELITGELFF. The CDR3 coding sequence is TGTGCCAGCAGTGAATTAATCACCGGGGAGCTGTTTTTT. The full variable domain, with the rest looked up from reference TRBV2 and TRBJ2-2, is EPEVTQTPSHQVTQMGQEVILRCVPISNHLYFYWYRQILGQKVEFLVSFYNNEISEKSEIFDDQFSVERPDGSNFTLKIRSTKLEDSAMYFCASSELITGELFFGEGSRLTVL.

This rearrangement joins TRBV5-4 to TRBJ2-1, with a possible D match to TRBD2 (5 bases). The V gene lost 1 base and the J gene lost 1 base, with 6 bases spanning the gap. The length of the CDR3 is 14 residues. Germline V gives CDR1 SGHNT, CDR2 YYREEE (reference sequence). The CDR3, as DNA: TGTGCCAGCAGCTTGACGGGATCCTACAATGAGCAGTTCTTC. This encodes CASSLTGSYNEQFF.

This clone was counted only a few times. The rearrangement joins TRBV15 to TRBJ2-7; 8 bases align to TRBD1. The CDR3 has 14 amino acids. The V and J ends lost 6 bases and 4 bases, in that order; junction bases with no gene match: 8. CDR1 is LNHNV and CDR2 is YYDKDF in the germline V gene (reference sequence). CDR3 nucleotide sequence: TGTGCCACCAGAATGACAGGGGCATATTACGAGCAGTACTTC. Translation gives CATRMTGAYYEQYF.

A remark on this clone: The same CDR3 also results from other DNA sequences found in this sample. The DNA of the CDR3 is TGCACCAGCAGCCCACGGTGGACACCTAGCAATCAGCCCCAGCATTTT. Residues: CTSSPRWTPSNQPQHF. This chain joins TRBV1 and TRBJ1-5; TRBD1 is the table's D call, not checked against the DNA. TRBV1 is described as a pseudogene. This CDR3 comprises 16 residues.

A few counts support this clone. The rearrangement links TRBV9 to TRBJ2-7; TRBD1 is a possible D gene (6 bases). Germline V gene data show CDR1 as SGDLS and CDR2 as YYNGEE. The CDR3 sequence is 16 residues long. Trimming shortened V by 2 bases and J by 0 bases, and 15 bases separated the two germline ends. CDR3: CASSVGTGPSSYEQYF. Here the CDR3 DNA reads TGTGCCAGCAGCGTTGGAACAGGGCCTAGCTCCTACGAGCAGTACTTC.

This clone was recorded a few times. In nucleotides, the CDR3 is TGTGCCAGCAGCTCCCTGACTAGCGGGAGGGTGAATGAGCAGTTCTTC. Amino acid sequence: CASSSLTSGRVNEQFF. V is TRBV11-3 and J is TRBJ2-1; 14 bases fit TRBD2. The CDR3 extends over 16 amino acids. V gave up 4 bases and J gave up 7 bases; unmatched junction bases: 6. The germline V gene has CDR1 SGHNT and CDR2 YENEEA.

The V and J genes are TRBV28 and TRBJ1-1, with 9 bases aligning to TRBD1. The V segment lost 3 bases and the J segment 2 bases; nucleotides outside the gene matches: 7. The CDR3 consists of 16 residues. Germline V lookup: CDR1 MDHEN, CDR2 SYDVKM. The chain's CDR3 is CASSFPGTGHNTEAFF. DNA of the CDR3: TGTGCCAGCAGTTTTCCGGGGACAGGGCATAACACTGAAGCTTTCTTT.

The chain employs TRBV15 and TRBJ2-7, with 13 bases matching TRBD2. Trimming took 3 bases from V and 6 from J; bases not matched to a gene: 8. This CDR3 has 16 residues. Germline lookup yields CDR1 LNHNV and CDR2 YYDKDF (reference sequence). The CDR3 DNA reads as TGTGCCACCAGCAGCGGACTAGCGGGAGAGGTGCGCGAGCAGTACTTC. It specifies CATSSGLAGEVREQYF.

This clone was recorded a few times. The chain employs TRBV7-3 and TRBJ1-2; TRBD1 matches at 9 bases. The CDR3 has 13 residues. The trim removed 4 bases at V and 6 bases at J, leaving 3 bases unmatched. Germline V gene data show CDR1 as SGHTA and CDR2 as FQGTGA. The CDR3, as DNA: TGTGCCAGCAGCTCCGGGACAGGGCATGGCTACACCTTC. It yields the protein CASSSGTGHGYTF.

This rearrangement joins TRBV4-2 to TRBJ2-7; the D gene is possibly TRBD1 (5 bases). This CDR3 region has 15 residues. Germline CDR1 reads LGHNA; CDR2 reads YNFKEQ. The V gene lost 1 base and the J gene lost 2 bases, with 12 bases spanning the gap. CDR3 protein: CASSQGWTFPYEQYF. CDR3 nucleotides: TGTGCCAGCAGCCAAGGCTGGACATTCCCCTACGAGCAGTACTTC.

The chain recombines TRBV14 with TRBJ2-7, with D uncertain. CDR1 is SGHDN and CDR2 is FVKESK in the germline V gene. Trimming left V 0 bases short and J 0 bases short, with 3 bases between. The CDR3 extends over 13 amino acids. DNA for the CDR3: TGTGCCAGCAGCCAAGACAACTCCTACGAGCAGTACTTC. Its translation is CASSQDNSYEQYF.

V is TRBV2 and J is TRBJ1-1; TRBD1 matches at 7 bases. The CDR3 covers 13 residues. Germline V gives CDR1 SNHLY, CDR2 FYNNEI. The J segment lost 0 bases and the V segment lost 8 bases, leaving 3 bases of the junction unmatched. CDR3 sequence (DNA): TGTGCCAGCTCGGGACAGCTGAACACTGAAGCTTTCTTT. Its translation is CASSGQLNTEAFF.